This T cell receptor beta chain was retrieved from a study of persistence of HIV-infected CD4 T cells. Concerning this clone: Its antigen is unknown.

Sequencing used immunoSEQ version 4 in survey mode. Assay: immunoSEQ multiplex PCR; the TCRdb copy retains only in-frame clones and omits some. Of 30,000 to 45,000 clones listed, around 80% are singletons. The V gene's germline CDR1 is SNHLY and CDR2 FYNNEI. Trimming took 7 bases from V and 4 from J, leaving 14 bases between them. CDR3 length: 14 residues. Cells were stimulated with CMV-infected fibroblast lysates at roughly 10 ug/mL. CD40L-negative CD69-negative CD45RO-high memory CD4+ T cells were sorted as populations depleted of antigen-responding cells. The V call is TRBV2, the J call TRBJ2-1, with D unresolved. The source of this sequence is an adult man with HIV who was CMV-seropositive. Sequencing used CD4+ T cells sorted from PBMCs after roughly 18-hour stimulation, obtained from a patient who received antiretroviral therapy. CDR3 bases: TGTGCCAGCATTAAAATCGGGCTATACAATGAGCAGTTCTTC. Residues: CASIKIGLYNEQFF.